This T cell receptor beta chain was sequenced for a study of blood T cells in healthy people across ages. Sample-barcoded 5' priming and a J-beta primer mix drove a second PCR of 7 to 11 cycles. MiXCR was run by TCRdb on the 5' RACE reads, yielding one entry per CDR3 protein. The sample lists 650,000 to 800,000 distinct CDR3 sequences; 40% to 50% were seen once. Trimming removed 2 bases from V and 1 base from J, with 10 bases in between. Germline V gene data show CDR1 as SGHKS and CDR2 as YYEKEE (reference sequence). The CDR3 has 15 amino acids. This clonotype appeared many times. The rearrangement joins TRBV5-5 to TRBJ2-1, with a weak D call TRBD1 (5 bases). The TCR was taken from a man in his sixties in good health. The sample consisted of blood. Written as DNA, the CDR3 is TGTGCCAGCAGCTTAAGGCAGGGATCCTACAATGAGCAGTTCTTC. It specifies CASSLRQGSYNEQFF.